The T cell receptor (beta chain) under discussion was sequenced for a study of blood T cell repertoires in COVID-19. The wider study: Samples of COVID-19 (acute and convalescent) were obtained from the United States, Italy and Spain. PBMCs, B-cell-depleted T cells, or T cells provided the cDNA or gDNA that made up the material.

In the source study's methods: Reference gene primers were amplified, and this amplification served to estimate nucleated cell counts. Data came from immunoSEQ multiplex PCR; TCRdb stores just in-frame clones and leaves some out. From that table come the V and J calls and clone size; the DNA was used to work out D and trimming. The table records approximately 150,000 clones, about four fifths of them present only once. The germline CDR1 and CDR2 sequences are MNHNS and SASEGT. The CDR3 totals 18 residues. The V end was cut by 4 bases, the J end by 0 bases, with 18 bases between. The TCR originated in a human donor with acute or convalescent COVID-19. The donor label of this sample is uncertain. The chain is built from TRBV6-1 and TRBJ1-4, with D maybe TRBD1 (5 bases). The sequenced sample consisted of peripheral blood. CDR3 residues: CASSGEIAGPSTNEKLFF. The CDR3 DNA reads TGTGCCAGCAGTGGGGAGATAGCGGGACCCTCAACTAATGAAAAACTGTTTTTT.